This is a list of T cell receptor beta chains from one sample in a study of cytomegalovirus exposure and HLA in healthy donors. The assay was immunoSEQ multiplex PCR, and TCRdb's table has in-frame clones only and misses some. The repertoire holds about 48,000 clones, with just over 85% as singletons. Material: PBMCs. These receptor sequences come from a young woman in good health and CMV-seronegative. Each CDR3 is given with its conserved first and last residue. D genes are given only for firm matches. Only part of the rows carry a size: once, few, many, or a class if the clone is expanded.

v_gene	j_gene	abundance	d_gene	CDR3aa	CDR3nt
TRBV9	TRBJ2-7	-	TRBD2	CASSLAGGSYEQYF	TGTGCCAGTTCCCTGGCGGGAGGGTCCTACGAGCAGTACTTC
TRBV10-2	TRBJ2-7	-	TRBD2	CASSEGTSWSYEQYF	TGCGCCAGCAGTGAAGGGACTAGTTGGTCCTACGAGCAGTACTTC
TRBV27	TRBJ1-2	-	-	CASRHRQAANYGYTF	TGTGCCAGCAGACATAGACAAGCAGCTAACTATGGCTACACCTTC
TRBV25-1	TRBJ2-5	-	TRBD2	CASSEGLAGGPRETQYF	TGTGCCAGCAGTGAAGGACTAGCGGGAGGGCCCCGAGAGACCCAGTACTTC
TRBV11-2	TRBJ2-5	-	TRBD2	CASRKILAGVKETQYF	TGTGCCAGCAGGAAAATACTAGCGGGAGTAAAGGAGACCCAGTACTTC
TRBV6-6	TRBJ1-1	-	-	CASSYSRNTEAFF	TGTGCCAGCAGTTACTCCAGAAACACTGAAGCTTTCTTT
TRBV7-2	TRBJ1-2	-	-	CASHGTGWYGYTF	TGTGCCAGCCATGGTACGGGGTGGTATGGCTACACCTTC
TRBV6-6	TRBJ1-2	-	TRBD1	CATRTGFNYGYTF	TGTGCCACACGGACAGGGTTTAACTATGGCTACACCTTC
TRBV9	TRBJ2-2	-	-	CASSVDSGELFF	TGTGCCAGCAGCGTAGACAGCGGGGAGCTGTTTTTT
TRBV29-1	TRBJ2-7	-	TRBD2	CSVGGGHATSYEQYF	TGCAGCGTCGGGGGGGGACACGCTACCTCCTACGAGCAGTACTTC
TRBV2	TRBJ2-1	-	-	CASSDRYSYNEQFF	TGTGCCAGCAGTGACAGGTACTCCTACAATGAGCAGTTCTTC
TRBV28	TRBJ2-7	-	-	CASSRSQGEGYEQYF	TGTGCCAGCAGCCGGTCACAGGGTGAGGGATACGAGCAGTACTTC
TRBV10-1	TRBJ1-3	-	-	CASMGMGLSGNTIYF	TGCGCCAGCATGGGGATGGGGCTGTCTGGAAACACCATATATTTT
TRBV7-9	TRBJ2-1	-	-	CASSRRDNEQFF	TGTGCCAGCAGCCGCCGGGACAATGAGCAGTTCTTC
TRBV18	TRBJ2-3	once	TRBD2	CASSRIGLAGIPSTDTQYF	TGTGCCAGCTCACGAATTGGACTAGCGGGAATACCTAGCACAGATACGCAGTATTTT
TRBV11-3	TRBJ2-2	-	-	CASGSGYGELFF	TGCGCCAGCGGTTCAGGGTACGGGGAGCTGTTTTTT
TRBV6-6	TRBJ2-3	few	-	CASRLGASTDTQYF	TGTGCCAGCAGGCTGGGAGCCAGCACAGATACGCAGTATTTT
TRBV5-5	TRBJ2-7	once	-	CASSLQIGGTYEQYF	TGTGCCAGCAGCTTGCAAATTGGGGGCACATACGAGCAGTACTTC
TRBV19	TRBJ1-5	-	TRBD1	CATSLRAGGSQPQHF	TGTGCCACCTCATTAAGGGCAGGGGGCAGTCAGCCCCAGCATTTT
TRBV18	TRBJ2-1	-	-	CASSPFLGGEVYNEQFF	TGTGCCAGCTCACCATTCCTCGGGGGAGAAGTGTACAATGAGCAGTTCTTC
TRBV18	TRBJ2-7	-	TRBD2	CASSRSGSIADEQYF	TGTGCCAGCTCACGTAGCGGGAGTATCGCTGACGAGCAGTACTTC
TRBV27	TRBJ2-5	-	TRBD2	CASRRASGIETQYF	TGTGCCAGCAGAAGAGCTAGCGGGATTGAGACCCAGTACTTC
TRBV2	TRBJ2-6	-	-	CASRAAISGANVLTF	TGTGCCAGCAGGGCCGCCATCTCTGGGGCCAACGTCCTGACTTTC
TRBV10-3	TRBJ1-5	-	TRBD1	CAISRQGAVGQPQHF	TGTGCCATCAGTAGACAGGGGGCGGTGGGTCAGCCCCAGCATTTT
TRBV5-1	TRBJ2-7	-	-	CASSLGSGSHEQYF	TGCGCCAGCAGCTTGGGGTCAGGGTCCCACGAGCAGTACTTC
TRBV7-2	TRBJ2-7	-	TRBD2	CASSPPGTSKGEQYF	TGTGCCAGCAGCCCGCCCGGGACTAGTAAAGGCGAGCAGTACTTC
TRBV28	TRBJ2-5	few	-	CASSLAGGPRETQYF	TGTGCCAGCAGTTTAGCGGGTGGGCCCCGGGAGACCCAGTACTTC
TRBV18	TRBJ2-2	-	TRBD1	CASSPRGQYTGELFF	TGTGCCAGCTCTCCCAGGGGGCAGTACACCGGGGAGCTGTTTTTT
TRBV2	TRBJ1-4	-	-	CASSYRSANEKLFF	TGTGCCAGCAGTTACAGGTCCGCAAATGAAAAACTGTTTTTT
TRBV27	TRBJ2-7	-	-	CASSPRTENYEQYF	TGTGCCAGCAGTCCCCGGACAGAGAACTACGAGCAGTACTTC
TRBV9	TRBJ1-2	-	-	CASRRAGGGYTF	TGTGCCAGCAGGAGAGCGGGGGGTGGCTACACCTTC
TRBV9	TRBJ2-5	-	-	CASSVVTGAQETQYF	TGTGCCAGCAGCGTAGTAACGGGAGCCCAAGAGACCCAGTACTTC
TRBV4-1	TRBJ2-1	-	TRBD2	CASSQDQIAGISYNEQFF	TGCGCCAGCAGCCAAGATCAGATAGCGGGAATCTCCTACAATGAGCAGTTCTTC
TRBV5-8	TRBJ2-2	-	-	CASSRQTNTGELFF	TGTGCCAGCAGCCGCCAGACGAACACCGGGGAGCTGTTTTTT
TRBV27	TRBJ2-7	-	TRBD1	CASSGRGLFGEQYF	TGTGCCAGCAGCGGCAGGGGGCTCTTCGGAGAGCAGTACTTC
TRBV27	TRBJ2-7	-	-	CASSPTGPYEQYF	TGTGCCAGCAGTCCCACAGGTCCCTACGAGCAGTACTTC
TRBV6-6	TRBJ1-5	once	TRBD1	CASSGTGLEEPQHF	TGTGCCAGCAGTGGGACAGGCCTTGAGGAGCCCCAGCATTTT
TRBV5-1	TRBJ2-5	-	TRBD1	CASSKGQGVVLETQYF	TGCGCCAGCAGCAAGGGACAGGGGGTAGTGCTGGAGACCCAGTACTTC
TRBV15	TRBJ2-7	-	-	CATSRPGTSYEQYF	TGTGCCACCAGTAGGCCTGGGACATCCTACGAGCAGTACTTC
TRBV7-6	TRBJ1-5	once	-	CASSLSGRNQPQHF	TGTGCCAGCAGCTTATCAGGTCGCAATCAGCCCCAGCATTTT